The next 17 T cell receptor beta chains were all read from a single sample in a study of regulatory T cells. Study-wide results and caveats: In CD3G-deficient patients, conventional CD4+ T cells were enriched for hydrophobic CDR3 residues at positions 6 and 7.

No antigens are known for them. Primers: 52 TRBV forward and 13 TRBJ reverse. Libraries were prepared by immunoSEQ multiplex PCR; TCRdb keeps only in-frame clonotypes and omits some of them. The sample consists of some 31,000 clones, more than 85% of them appearing once. Sample: conventional CD4+ T cells sorted from blood. These receptors all come from a child aged 2-15 years with CD3G deficiency.

This clone was observed a handful of times. The genes are TRBV6-1 and TRBJ2-7; 7 positions agree with TRBD1. The trim removed 4 bases at V and 4 bases at J, leaving 7 bases unmatched. This CDR3 contains 14 residues. CDR1 is MNHNS and CDR2 is SASEGT in the germline V gene. CDR3 DNA: TGTGCCAGCAGTGTCAACAGGGGACCTTACGAGCAGTACTTC. It codes for CASSVNRGPYEQYF.

V and J are TRBV5-1 and TRBJ2-3, with TRBD1 matching over 8 bases. CDR1 is SGHRS and CDR2 is YFSETQ in the germline V gene. Losses at the gene ends were 4 bases for V and 2 bases for J; bases not matched to a gene: 6. The CDR3 runs 15 residues. The CDR3, as DNA: TGCGCCAGCAGCCCGGGACAGGCCTTCACAGATACGCAGTATTTT. This gives the protein CASSPGQAFTDTQYF.

V usage is TRBV28 and J usage is TRBJ1-2, with D unclear. The CDR3 contains 13 residues. V lost 7 bases and J lost 6, with 15 bases in between. Per germline, CDR1 MDHEN and CDR2 SYDVKM. The CDR3 region has the DNA TGTGCCAGCAAAGAGGGAATGGAAGATGGCTACACCTTC. This gives the protein CASKEGMEDGYTF.

This chain connects TRBV6-6 to TRBJ2-7; D is perhaps TRBD1 (5 bases). Looked up from germline, CDR1 is MNHNY and CDR2 is SVGAGI (reference sequence). The CDR3 totals 14 residues. Trimming took 6 bases from V and 5 from J, leaving 17 bases between them. CDR3 protein: CASRPSKGNNEQYF. The CDR3 DNA reads as TGTGCCAGCAGGCCTTCTAAGGGGAATAACGAGCAGTACTTC.

The chain has TRBV30 and TRBJ2-1; TRBD2 aligns across 14 bases. This CDR3 has 18 amino acids. Germline assignment: CDR1 GTSNPN and CDR2 SVGIG (reference sequence). Trimming cost V 2 bases and J 0 bases; bases outside gene matches: 6. CDR3 coding DNA: TGTGCCTGGAGTCGGGGGACTAGCGGGAGACCCTCCTACAATGAGCAGTTCTTC. The encoded protein is CAWSRGTSGRPSYNEQFF.

This clone was found a few times. CDR3: CASSAPELLASEQYF. The CDR3 nucleotides read TGTGCCAGCAGTGCCCCAGAGTTACTAGCGAGCGAGCAGTACTTC. The chain joins TRBV6-1 to TRBJ2-7, with 7 nucleotides matching TRBD2. The length of the CDR3 is 15 residues. Germline V gives CDR1 MNHNS, CDR2 SASEGT. Trimming took 4 bases from V and 6 from J; bases not matched to a gene: 12.

The chain has TRBV18 and TRBJ2-2; D is uncertain. CDR1 and CDR2 from the germline V gene are KGHSH and LQKENI. With 1 base removed from V and 3 bases from J, the gap between germline ends came to 3 bases. CDR3 length equals 13 residues. The CDR3 sequence: CASSPQDTGELFF. DNA of the CDR3: TGTGCCAGCTCACCACAGGACACCGGGGAGCTGTTTTTT.

The chain carries TRBV6-6 and TRBJ2-7; 10 bases fit TRBD1. Germline lookup yields CDR1 MNHNY and CDR2 SVGAGI (reference sequence). V shed 5 bases and J 3 bases; nucleotides not matched to a gene: 4. CDR3 length: 14 amino acids. CDR3 region: CASSRQGAGYEQYF. Written as DNA, the CDR3 is TGTGCCAGCAGTCGACAGGGGGCGGGCTACGAGCAGTACTTC.

The CDR3 protein is CAISPNTDQPQHF. As DNA, the CDR3 is TGTGCCATCAGCCCTAATACAGATCAGCCCCAGCATTTT. The V and J genes are TRBV10-3 and TRBJ1-5; D remains unclear. The CDR3 runs 13 residues. Germline loops: CDR1 ENHRY, CDR2 SYGVKD. Trimming took 6 bases from V and 5 from J, leaving 11 bases between them.

This clone appeared a single time. The chain employs TRBV5-1 and TRBJ1-1; a possible D gene is TRBD1 (5 bases). The CDR3 loop spans 15 amino acids. The V and J ends lost 4 bases and 1 base respectively, with 14 bases between them. Germline lookup yields CDR1 SGHRS and CDR2 YFSETQ. CDR3 DNA sequence: TGCGCCAGCAGCCCCGGGGGGTATGCGAACACTGAAGCTTTCTTT. Translated: CASSPGGYANTEAFF.

The CDR3 loop reads CASSVGPQLNSYEQYF. The CDR3 DNA is TGCGCCAGCAGCGTCGGACCTCAACTCAACTCCTACGAGCAGTACTTC. The chain employs TRBV5-1 and TRBJ2-7; unclear D gene. The germline V and J ends were trimmed by 4 bases and 0 bases, with 17 bases remaining between them. Germline V CDR1 and CDR2: SGHRS, YFSETQ. The CDR3 is 16 residues long.

This clone showed up just once. The chain links TRBV28 to TRBJ2-7; tentative D call: TRBD2 (5 bases). Trimming shortened V by 6 bases and J by 7 bases, and 25 bases separated the two germline ends. Germline CDR1 is MDHEN and CDR2 is SYDVKM. This CDR3 comprises 16 residues. The CDR3 region is CASRPRVLRVRSEQYF. CDR3 DNA: TGTGCCAGCAGACCGAGGGTTTTACGGGTAAGGTCGGAGCAGTACTTC.

The V gene is TRBV28, the J gene TRBJ2-1; maybe TRBD2 (5 bases). Germline CDR1 is MDHEN and CDR2 is SYDVKM. V was clipped by 4 bases and J by 6 bases, with 7 bases between them. The CDR3 contains 12 residues. The CDR3 sequence is CASSSRVNEQFF. DNA of the CDR3: TGTGCCAGCAGTTCGAGGGTCAATGAGCAGTTCTTC. Looking up the rest from reference TRBV28 and TRBJ2-1 gives the full variable domain: DVKVTQSSRYLVKRTGEKVFLECVQDMDHENMFWYRQDPGLGLRLIYFSYDVKMKEKGDIPEGYSVSREKKERFSLILESASTNQTSMYLCASSSRVNEQFFGPGTRLTVL.

This chain connects TRBV5-1 to TRBJ2-2, with D perhaps matching TRBD2 (5 bases). Trimming removed 0 bases at V and 4 bases at J, with 13 bases between. CDR3 length equals 16 residues. Germline V lookup: CDR1 SGHRS, CDR2 YFSETQ. The CDR3 is CASSLAETSGTGELFF. CDR3 DNA: TGCGCCAGCAGCTTGGCCGAAACTAGTGGCACCGGGGAGCTGTTTTTT.

The V gene is TRBV28, the J gene TRBJ2-6, with TRBD1 matching over 8 bases. Germline values: CDR1 MDHEN, CDR2 SYDVKM. This CDR3 contains 16 residues. J gave up 0 bases and V 7 bases, and 5 bases lay outside the gene matches. In DNA, the CDR3 is TGTGCCAGCACGGACAGGGTTGACTCTGGGGCCAACGTCCTGACTTTC. Translating gives CASTDRVDSGANVLTF.

The V and J genes are TRBV18 and TRBJ2-1, with 8 bases that match TRBD2. Germline CDR1 reads KGHSH; CDR2 reads LQKENI. The CDR3 covers 18 residues. V dropped 2 bases and J dropped 7; count of bases not matched to a gene: 16. CDR3: CASSPTSQGTSKLNEQFF. As DNA, the CDR3 is TGTGCCAGCTCACCAACTTCCCAAGGGACTAGTAAGCTGAATGAGCAGTTCTTC.

The V and J genes are TRBV28 and TRBJ2-1; 16 bases align to TRBD2. CDR1 is MDHEN, CDR2 SYDVKM, per germline. V dropped 6 bases and J dropped 6; count of bases not matched to a gene: 14. The CDR3 totals 19 residues. The CDR3 loop is CASSNDKGTSGRAGNEQFF. The CDR3 coding sequence is TGTGCCAGCAGCAATGACAAAGGGACTAGCGGGAGGGCCGGCAATGAGCAGTTCTTC.